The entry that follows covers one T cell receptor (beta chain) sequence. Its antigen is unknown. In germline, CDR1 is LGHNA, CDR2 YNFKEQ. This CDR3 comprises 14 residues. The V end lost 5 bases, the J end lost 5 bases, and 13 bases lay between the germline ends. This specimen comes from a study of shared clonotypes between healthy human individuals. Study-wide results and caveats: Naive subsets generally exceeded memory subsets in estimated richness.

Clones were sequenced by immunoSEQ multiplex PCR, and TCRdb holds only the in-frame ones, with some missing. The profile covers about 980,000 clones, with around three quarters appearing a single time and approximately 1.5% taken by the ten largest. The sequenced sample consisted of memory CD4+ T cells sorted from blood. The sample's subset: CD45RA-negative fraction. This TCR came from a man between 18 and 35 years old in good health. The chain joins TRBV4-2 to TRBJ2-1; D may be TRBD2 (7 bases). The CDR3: CASSSRGAHNEQFF. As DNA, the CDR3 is TGTGCCAGCAGCTCACGGGGGGCGCACAATGAGCAGTTCTTC.